The present T cell receptor (beta chain) was sequenced within a study of regulatory T cells in long-lasting Graves disease. Whole-study findings and limits: TRBV28, TRBJ1-2 and TRBJ2-5 were segments that persistent disease favored.

The time point denotes: newly diagnosed GD, antithyroid drugs for less than 3 months. The TCR library was prepared using RNA isolated from PBMCs. For TCR beta, libraries came from iRepertoire HTBI primers and Arm-PCR of CDR3 regions. TCRdb itself ran the multiplex PCR reads through MiXCR, one entry per CDR3 protein. The sample gives more than 300,000 distinct CDR3 sequences, roughly 12% of which show up once; 18% is in the top ten. This clonotype was recorded a few times. Antigen specificity is unknown. This CDR3 spans 16 amino acids. CDR1 MGHRA and CDR2 YSYEKL come from the germline V gene. Trimming took 4 bases from V and 0 from J, leaving 13 bases between them. A further study also used this sample, focusing on T cells in Graves' hyperthyroidism and ophthalmopathy. As that report states: For Graves' hyperthyroidism to be stable, ophthalmopathy could not progress within 18 months. The primer set for the first-round RT-PCR of the TCR CDR3 was HTBI. Model output signaled ophthalmopathy a median roughly 6.5 months ahead of onset.

The chain combines TRBV4-1 with TRBJ1-3; D uncertain. Specimen: peripheral blood mononuclear cells (PBMCs), collected at new diagnosis, from a patient treated with antithyroid drugs. This TCR came from a woman aged 18-35 years with Graves disease. In DNA form, the CDR3 reads TGCGCCAGCAGCCCCATCGGTCGGAACTCTGGAAACACCATATATTTT. It is translated as CASSPIGRNSGNTIYF.